This T cell receptor beta chain was obtained from a study of CD8 T cells in ankylosing spondylitis. Study-wide points: The disease-linked clones had a CD8+ phenotype and low blood frequencies. Apparently characteristic of ankylosing spondylitis blood was a TCR beta motif (about 8 highly homologous variants). Earlier work had already found some motif variants in reactive arthritis synovial fluid and blood.

TCRdb re-called the 5' RACE reads through MiXCR, storing one row per CDR3 protein. Found here are around 320,000 distinct CDR3 sequences, about 20% of them singletons; the top ten hold 3.5%. The CDR3 loop spans 19 amino acids. V lost 3 bases to trimming and J lost 2 bases; unmatched junction nucleotides: 18. Germline CDR1 and CDR2: SGHRS and YFSETQ. This clonotype was seen just once. Its antigen is unknown. This may come from a read error, since a much larger clone is one base off. The chain combines TRBV5-1 with TRBJ2-3; 7 bases match TRBD2. This clonotype was sampled from a female donor with ankylosing spondylitis or in good health (not recorded which). The source material was blood, either unsorted or a sorted T cell fraction (not recorded which). The CDR3 nucleotides are TGCGCCAGCAGCTCCACCCTCTTGGCGGGAGCCGGTTACACAGATACGCAGTATTTT. Translating gives CASSSTLLAGAGYTDTQYF.